This is a list of T cell receptor beta chains from one sample in a study of radiotherapy plus CTLA-4 blockade in lung cancer. Sequencing used immunoSEQ multiplex PCR; TCRdb keeps in-frame clones, though not all of them. Of about 54,000 clones in the sample, 65% to 80% were seen once. The sequences come from peripheral blood, collected from a patient treated with radiotherapy plus ipilimumab. The receptors were sampled from a human donor with non-small cell lung cancer who had a partial response to radiotherapy plus ipilimumab. CDR3s include the opening cysteine and the closing phenylalanine or tryptophan. The order of the fields is J gene, V gene, clone size, D gene, CDR3 protein, CDR3 DNA. D genes are given only for firm matches. Only part of the rows carry a size: once, few, many, or a class if the clone is expanded.

>TRBJ2-5|TRBV10-2|-|TRBD1
CASSDPFAGDRADEETQYF
TGCGCCAGCAGTGACCCCTTCGCGGGGGACAGGGCGGATGAAGAGACCCAGTACTTC
>TRBJ1-1|TRBV7-2|-|-
CASSLSGNTEAFF
TGTGCCAGCAGCCTGTCAGGGAACACTGAAGCTTTCTTT
>TRBJ2-7|TRBV7-8|-|TRBD1
CASSGNPGTEFEQYF
TGTGCCAGCAGCGGCAACCCCGGGACAGAATTCGAGCAGTACTTC
>TRBJ2-1|TRBV4-2|-|-
CASSQVGAPGRGEQFF
TGTGCCAGCAGCCAAGTAGGGGCCCCCGGCCGTGGTGAGCAGTTCTTC
>TRBJ1-4|TRBV30|few|-
CAHHDSHGEKLFF
TGTGCCCACCATGACAGCCACGGGGAAAAACTGTTTTTT
>TRBJ2-7|TRBV9|-|-
CASSVGGSYEQYF
TGTGCCAGCAGCGTAGGGGGCAGCTACGAGCAGTACTTC
>TRBJ1-2|TRBV2|-|-
CASSEEGGDYGYTF
TGTGCCAGCAGTGAGGAGGGAGGCGACTATGGCTACACCTTC
>TRBJ2-2|TRBV11-2|once|TRBD2
CASSLGLAGGRNTGELFF
TGTGCCAGCAGCTTAGGGCTAGCGGGGGGGCGTAACACCGGGGAGCTGTTTTTT
>TRBJ2-3|TRBV4-3|-|-
CASSQDPSSTDTQYF
TGCGCCAGCAGCCAAGATCCCAGTAGCACAGATACGCAGTATTTT
>TRBJ1-2|TRBV9|-|TRBD1
CASSAGTGANYGYTF
TGTGCCAGCAGCGCCGGGACAGGGGCCAACTATGGCTACACCTTC
>TRBJ2-5|TRBV4-3|-|-
CASSAQGGQETQYF
TGCGCCAGCAGCGCTCAGGGGGGCCAAGAGACCCAGTACTTC
>TRBJ1-6|TRBV27|-|-
CASSLLTGLNSPLHF
TGTGCCAGCAGTTTACTGACAGGACTTAATTCACCCCTCCACTTT
>TRBJ2-3|TRBV7-8|-|-
CASSSQGTQYF
TGTGCCAGCAGCTCCCAGGGTACGCAGTATTTT
>TRBJ1-1|TRBV5-4|-|-
CASSQGQKDTEAFF
TGTGCCAGCAGCCAAGGACAAAAGGACACTGAAGCTTTCTTT
>TRBJ1-5|TRBV21-1|-|-
CASSFGQGGSNQPQHF
TGTGCCAGCAGCTTTGGACAGGGGGGGAGCAATCAGCCCCAGCATTTT
>TRBJ2-4|TRBV28|-|-
CASSPGGWKNIQYF
TGTGCCAGCAGTCCCGGGGGATGGAAAAACATTCAGTACTTC
>TRBJ1-2|TRBV4-1|once|-
CASSQEYPSYGYTF
TGCGCCAGCAGCCAAGAGTACCCCAGCTATGGCTACACCTTC
>TRBJ2-1|TRBV19|-|TRBD1
CASSVEDRGRNEQFF
TGTGCCAGTAGTGTAGAGGACAGGGGGCGAAATGAGCAGTTCTTC
>TRBJ1-6|TRBV19|-|TRBD1
CASSVTGTADNSPLHF
TGTGCCAGTAGTGTAACCGGGACAGCGGACAATTCACCCCTCCACTTT
>TRBJ2-7|TRBV10-2|few|TRBD1
CASISSGTGGYEQYF
TGCGCCAGCATCTCATCCGGGACAGGGGGCTACGAGCAGTACTTC
>TRBJ2-7|TRBV7-2|-|TRBD1
CASSFAGTGGDEQYF
TGTGCCAGCAGCTTTGCCGGGACAGGGGGCGACGAGCAGTACTTC
>TRBJ1-2|TRBV14|-|-
CASSQERGGYTF
TGTGCCAGCAGCCAAGAAAGGGGTGGCTACACCTTC
>TRBJ1-2|TRBV6-6|-|TRBD1
CASSYTGGRDYGYTF
TGTGCCAGCAGTTATACAGGGGGTCGCGACTATGGCTACACCTTC
>TRBJ2-7|TRBV6-1|-|-
CASSEELEGHYEQYF
TGTGCCAGCAGTGAAGAGTTGGAGGGCCACTACGAGCAGTACTTC
>TRBJ1-1|TRBV5-4|-|-
CASSLEGLNTEAFF
TGTGCCAGCAGCTTAGAGGGTTTGAACACTGAAGCTTTCTTT
>TRBJ1-2|TRBV7-2|few|-
CASSVGSGRTNYGYTF
TGTGCCAGCAGCGTCGGGTCGGGGAGAACTAACTATGGCTACACCTTC
>TRBJ1-1|TRBV27|-|-
CASSLTRGTEAFF
TGTGCCAGCAGTCTTACACGGGGGACTGAAGCTTTCTTT
>TRBJ2-3|TRBV4-2|-|TRBD2
CASSQDASGGADTQYF
TGTGCCAGCAGCCAAGATGCTAGCGGGGGGGCGGATACGCAGTATTTT
>TRBJ2-7|TRBV27|few|-
CASSFTGPYEQYF
TGTGCCAGCAGTTTCACGGGTCCCTACGAGCAGTACTTC
>TRBJ2-3|TRBV5-5|-|-
CASSLDPGTLTDTQYF
TGTGCCAGCAGCTTGGATCCAGGGACTCTCACAGATACGCAGTATTTT